The TCR beta chain under discussion was sequenced for a study of CD4+ T cells in melanoma. Profiled with immunoSEQ multiplex PCR; TCRdb holds only in-frame clones, not every one. Of some 20,000 clones detected, 83% appear once; the ten largest clones hold 4.5% to 5.5%. In the case of this clone: What it binds is not known.

Germline CDR1 MNHEY, CDR2 SVGAGI. This CDR3 spans 13 amino acids. V was trimmed by 2 bases and J by 7 bases, leaving 8 bases between them. Broader study findings: CD8+ T cell, macrophage and B cell function reportedly correlated with neoantigen-specific CD4+ T cells. In melanoma, neoantigen-specific CD4+ T cells reportedly differed in differentiation state.

J is TRBJ1-4 and V is TRBV6-5, with D possibly TRBD1 on 5 matching bases. The sequencing input was cells from a culture (not recorded whether cultured in vitro). The clonotype originates from a human donor with melanoma. CDR3 nucleotide sequence: TGTGCCAGCAGTTACGGGACCGTTGAAAAACTGTTTTTT. Its translation: CASSYGTVEKLFF.